This TCR beta chain was captured by sequencing in a study of CD8 T cells in Susac syndrome. Between the trimmed V and J ends, which lost 3 bases and 0 bases, there was a span of 8 bases. In germline, CDR1 is DFQATT, CDR2 SNEGSKA (reference sequence). The CDR3 consists of 13 residues. Roughly 0.45 to 1 ug RNA was reverse transcribed with random hexamers. TCRdb re-derived calls from the immunoSEQ multiplex PCR reads in MiXCR, one entry per CDR3 protein. The sample carries roughly 70,000 distinct CDR3 sequences, under 96% recorded once. Notes on the study in general: In its TCR sequencing and HLA analysis, the study acknowledged that the number of individuals was relatively small.

TCR beta was sequenced from blood CD8+ and CD4+ T cells. Included as multiple sclerosis controls were treatment-naive patients who had stable or active relapsing-remitting disease. On this clonotype: Antigen: not known.

The V call is TRBV20-1, the J call TRBJ1-1; unclear D gene. Specimen: CD4+ T cells from PBMCs. This sequence originates from a human donor with multiple sclerosis. Here the CDR3 reads CSASTDLNTEAFF. The CDR3 nucleotides are TGCAGTGCTAGTACAGATCTGAACACTGAAGCTTTCTTT.